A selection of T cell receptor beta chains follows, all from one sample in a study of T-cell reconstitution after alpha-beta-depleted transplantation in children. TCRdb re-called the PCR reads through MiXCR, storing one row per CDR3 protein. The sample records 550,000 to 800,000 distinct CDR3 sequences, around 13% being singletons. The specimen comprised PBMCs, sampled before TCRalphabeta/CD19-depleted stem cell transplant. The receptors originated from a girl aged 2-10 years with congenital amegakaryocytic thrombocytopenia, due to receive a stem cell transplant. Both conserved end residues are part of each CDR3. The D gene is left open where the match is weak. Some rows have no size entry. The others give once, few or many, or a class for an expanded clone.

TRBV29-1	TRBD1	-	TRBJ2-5	TGCAGCGTTGAAGGGGACAGGGCTAATGGGTACCAAGAGACCCAGTACTTC	CSVEGDRANGYQETQYF
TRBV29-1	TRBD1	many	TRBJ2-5	TGCAGCGATAGGGACAGGGTGAAAGAGACCCAGTACTTC	CSDRDRVKETQYF
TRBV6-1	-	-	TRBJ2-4	TGTGCCAGCAGGGCCCGTGGTGCCGGATCGGGCAAAAACATTCAGTACTTC	CASRARGAGSGKNIQYF
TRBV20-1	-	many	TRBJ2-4	TGCAGTGCTACCCTAGGGGACATTCAGTACTTC	CSATLGDIQYF
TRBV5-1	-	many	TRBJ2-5	TGCGCCAGCAGCTTGGGTAGCTCTCAAGAGACCCAGTACTTC	CASSLGSSQETQYF
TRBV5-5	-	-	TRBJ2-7	TGTGCCAGCAGCTTGGAGGTTCATTACGAGCAGTACTTC	CASSLEVHYEQYF
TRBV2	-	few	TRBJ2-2	TGTGCCAGCAGTGACCGGCAGTTCACCGGGGAGCTGTTTTTT	CASSDRQFTGELFF
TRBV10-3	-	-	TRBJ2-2	TGTGCCATCTCCGTGGAGCGCTCGAACACCGGGGAGCTGTTTTTT	CAISVERSNTGELFF
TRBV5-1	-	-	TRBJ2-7	TGCGCCAGCAGCCCCGAAAAGACCTACGAGCAGTACTTC	CASSPEKTYEQYF
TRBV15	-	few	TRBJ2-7	TGTGCCACCAGCAGAGATACGGGGAGTCTCTCCTACGAGCAGTACTTC	CATSRDTGSLSYEQYF
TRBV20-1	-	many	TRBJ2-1	TGCAGTGCCACAGAAGGCAATGAGCAGTTCTTC	CSATEGNEQFF
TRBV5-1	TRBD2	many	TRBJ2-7	TGCGCCAGCAGCCTGGGACTAGCGGGAGTTCTCTACGAGCAGTACTTC	CASSLGLAGVLYEQYF
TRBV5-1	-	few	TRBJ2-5	TGCGCCAGCAGCGAGCCGCCCCGAGAGACCCAGTACTTC	CASSEPPRETQYF
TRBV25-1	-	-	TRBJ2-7	TGTGCCAGCAGTGAGCAAAGGGATTTCGGGACCTACGAGCAGTACTTC	CASSEQRDFGTYEQYF
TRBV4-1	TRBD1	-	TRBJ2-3	TGCGCCAGCAGCCAAGTAGGACAGGGCGACGCCGATACGCAGTATTTT	CASSQVGQGDADTQYF
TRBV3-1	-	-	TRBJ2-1	TGTGCCAGCAGCCCTCGACAGGTAATAAACAATGAGCAGTTCTTC	CASSPRQVINNEQFF
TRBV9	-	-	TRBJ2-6	TGTGCCAGCACCAGGCGCGCAAGCTCTGGGGCCAACGTCCTGACTTTC	CASTRRASSGANVLTF